The 21 T cell receptor beta chains below were found in one sample sequenced in a study of response to subunit inactivated influenza vaccine. One entry per CDR3 protein results from TCRdb running MiXCR on the RT-PCR reads. The sample has fewer than 600,000 distinct CDR3 sequences, approximately 7.8% seen once. Sequenced here: PBMCs from blood, sampled less than 30 months after vaccination. These receptors originate from a man aged 45 to 70 who received an inactivated influenza vaccine.

This clonotype has only a few counts. CDR3 in amino acids: CASSLVMSYYEQYF. Written as DNA, the CDR3 is TGTGCCAGCAGCTTAGTTATGAGCTATTACGAGCAGTACTTC. V gene TRBV7-2 combines with J gene TRBJ2-7; unclear D gene. This CDR3 has 14 residues. The germline V gene has CDR1 SGHTA and CDR2 FQGNSA. Trimming removed 1 base at V and 4 bases at J, with 11 bases between.

This clonotype was seen only a few times. The chain carries TRBV5-5 and TRBJ2-7; D tentatively fits TRBD1 or TRBD2 (7 bases each). This CDR3 contains 15 residues. V dropped 2 bases and J dropped 2 bases, with 14 bases sitting between them. CDR1 is SGHKS, CDR2 YYEKEE, per germline (reference sequence). DNA for the CDR3: TGTGCCAGCAGCTTACAGGGAGGGGGCCCCTACGAGCAGTACTTC. Amino acid sequence: CASSLQGGGPYEQYF. The whole variable domain, remainder taken from reference TRBV5-5 and TRBJ2-7, is DAGVTQSPTHLIKTRGQQVTLRCSPISGHKSVSWYQQVLGQGPQFIFQYYEKEERGRGNFPDRFSARQFPNYSSELNVNALLLGDSALYLCASSLQGGGPYEQYFGPGTRLTVT.

The rearrangement joins TRBV5-1 to TRBJ2-7; D is possibly TRBD2 (5 bases). The V end lost 0 bases, the J end lost 2 bases, and 15 bases lay between the germline ends. The CDR3 totals 16 residues. CDR1 is SGHRS and CDR2 is YFSETQ in the germline V gene. The DNA of the CDR3 is TGCGCCAGCAGCTTGGAAAAACCCGGGGTGCCCTACGAGCAGTACTTC. Protein product: CASSLEKPGVPYEQYF. Based on the CDR3 plus reference TRBV5-1 and TRBJ2-7, the full variable domain is KAGVTQTPRYLIKTRGQQVTLSCSPISGHRSVSWYQQTPGQGLQFLFEYFSETQRNKGNFPGRFSGRQFSNSRSEMNVSTLELGDSALYLCASSLEKPGVPYEQYFGPGTRLTVT.

The J gene is TRBJ2-7, the V gene TRBV4-3; no clear D. The CDR3 has 14 amino acids. CDR1 LGHNA and CDR2 YSLEER come from the germline V gene. The V and J ends lost 4 bases and 1 base respectively, with 11 bases between them. The CDR3 region has the DNA TGCGCCAGCAGCCGGCAAGCGACGTCCTACGAGCAGTACTTC. It codes for CASSRQATSYEQYF.

This clonotype was counted at least ten times. J is TRBJ2-7 and V is TRBV11-2; D unclear. The CDR3 is made up of 14 amino acids. V was trimmed by 3 bases and J by 0 bases, leaving 9 bases between them. Germline values: CDR1 SGHAT, CDR2 FQNNGV. In nucleotides, the CDR3 is TGTGCCAGCAGCTTCTACAAGTACTCCTACGAGCAGTACTTC. Its translation is CASSFYKYSYEQYF.

The chain recombines TRBV11-1 with TRBJ1-2; 10 nucleotides agree with TRBD1. Germline CDR1 reads SGHAT; CDR2 reads FQDESV (reference sequence). Losses at the gene ends were 0 bases for V and 4 bases for J; bases not matched to a gene: 11. The CDR3 length is 18 residues. CDR3 sequence: CASSLALSDRGLGYGYTF. CDR3 nucleotides: TGTGCCAGCAGCTTAGCGCTTAGTGACAGGGGGCTCGGCTATGGCTACACCTTC.

The genes are TRBV4-2 and TRBJ2-1, with D maybe TRBD2 (6 bases). The V and J ends lost 1 base and 1 base respectively, with 8 bases between them. This CDR3 spans 15 amino acids. Germline loops: CDR1 LGHNA, CDR2 YNFKEQ. CDR3 in DNA: TGTGCCAGCAGCCAAGTTCGGGAGTCCTACAATGAGCAGTTCTTC. It is translated as CASSQVRESYNEQFF.

Remarks on this clonotype: Since a much larger clone is just one base distant, this may be a read error. V is TRBV4-2 and J is TRBJ2-3, with 11 bases that match TRBD2. CDR3 length: 15 residues. CDR1 is LGHNA, CDR2 YNFKEQ, per germline. Losses at the gene ends were 5 bases for V and 1 base for J; bases not matched to a gene: 2. This chain's CDR3 is CASSILAGGTDTQYF. The CDR3 DNA reads as TGTGCCAGCAGCATACTAGCGGGGGGCACAGATACGCAGTATTTT.

J is TRBJ2-3 and V is TRBV5-6; D is unresolved. CDR1 and CDR2 (germline): SGHDT, YYEEEE. V was clipped by 9 bases and J by 6 bases, with 14 bases between them. This CDR3 comprises 12 residues. The CDR3 region has the DNA TGTGCCATGGGCCCCGGGTGGGATACGCAGTATTTT. Protein sequence: CAMGPGWDTQYF. The full variable domain, with the rest looked up from reference TRBV5-6 and TRBJ2-3, is DAGVTQSPTHLIKTRGQQVTLRCSPKSGHDTVSWYQQALGQGPQFIFQYYEEEERQRGNFPDRFSGHQFPNYSSELNVNALLLGDSALYLCAMGPGWDTQYFGPGTRLTVL.

This clonotype showed up just a few times. The V and J genes are TRBV5-1 and TRBJ2-5; D not certain. Germline V gene data show CDR1 as SGHRS and CDR2 as YFSETQ. The V end lost 2 bases, the J end lost 7 bases, and 15 bases lay between the germline ends. The length of the CDR3 is 14 residues. CDR3 nucleotide sequence: TGCGCCAGCAGCTTAGCGTATGATTTGGGGACCCAGTACTTC. Amino acid sequence: CASSLAYDLGTQYF.

This clonotype was seen a few times. The chain employs TRBV20-1 and TRBJ2-7; D is unresolved. With 2 bases removed from V and 4 bases from J, the gap between germline ends came to 9 bases. This CDR3 comprises 12 residues. Germline assignment: CDR1 DFQATT and CDR2 SNEGSKA (reference sequence). This CDR3 is CSARRGGYEQYF. The DNA of the CDR3 is TGCAGTGCTAGACGCGGTGGGTACGAGCAGTACTTC.

The J gene is TRBJ2-7, the V gene TRBV24-1; no clear D gene. The germline V gene has CDR1 KGHDR and CDR2 SFDVKD. With 1 base removed from V and 6 bases from J, the gap between germline ends came to 9 bases. The CDR3 contains 13 residues. CDR3 sequence reads: CATSDLSGPEQYF. CDR3 coding DNA: TGTGCCACCAGTGATTTATCAGGTCCCGAGCAGTACTTC.

This clonotype has just a few counts. The V call is TRBV11-1, the J call TRBJ2-3; D possibly matches TRBD1 or TRBD2 (5 bases each). This CDR3 contains 18 residues. The germline CDR1 and CDR2 sequences are SGHAT and FQDESV (reference sequence). V lost 4 bases and J lost 2, with 22 bases in between. The CDR3 loop is CASSSFPGPSWDTDTQYF. CDR3 bases: TGTGCCAGCAGCTCCTTTCCGGGGCCAAGTTGGGACACAGATACGCAGTATTTT.

The chain is built from TRBV12-3 or TRBV12-4 and TRBJ2-7; possible D gene TRBD2, 6 bases. The CDR3 totals 13 residues. V was pared by 5 bases and J by 9 bases, with 17 bases between. In DNA, the CDR3 is TGTGCCAGCAGTCCGGGGACTTTCGGAAGGCAGTACTTC. This encodes CASSPGTFGRQYF.

This clonotype occurred a few times. The CDR3 region has the DNA TGCGCCAGCAGCCAAGACCCGAGACTAGCGGAGGACCAAGAGACCCAGTACTTC. Encoded protein: CASSQDPRLAEDQETQYF. V usage is TRBV4-1 and J usage is TRBJ2-5; 9 nucleotides match TRBD2. There are 18 residues in the CDR3. Germline CDR1 MGHRA, CDR2 YSYEKL. Unmatched junction bases numbered 8, after V lost 0 bases and J lost 0 bases.

This clonotype has a handful of counts. The rearrangement links TRBV4-3 to TRBJ1-1; unclear D gene. The V gene's germline CDR1 is LGHNA and CDR2 YSLEER. The V end was cut by 0 bases, the J end by 4 bases, with 18 bases between. CDR3 length equals 17 residues. The CDR3 DNA reads TGCGCCAGCAGCCAAGATCTGGGGTCAGCCCCCAGCACTGAAGCTTTCTTT. Its translation: CASSQDLGSAPSTEAFF.

This clonotype was observed a few times. V gene TRBV7-2 combines with J gene TRBJ2-7, with D possibly TRBD2 on 6 matching bases. This CDR3 is built from 15 residues. CDR1 is SGHTA and CDR2 is FQGNSA in the germline V gene. The V end was cut by 5 bases, the J end by 5 bases, with 19 bases between. CDR3 region: CASSLLSGRSDEQYF. DNA of the CDR3: TGTGCCAGCAGCCTCCTCTCCGGGAGATCCGACGAGCAGTACTTC. Looking up the rest from reference TRBV7-2 and TRBJ2-7 gives the full variable domain: GAGVSQSPSNKVTEKGKDVELRCDPISGHTALYWYRQSLGQGLEFLIYFQGNSAPDKSGLPSDRFSAERTGGSVSTLTIQRTQQEDSAVYLCASSLLSGRSDEQYFGPGTRLTVT.

The chain combines TRBV5-1 with TRBJ2-3; TRBD1 aligns across 9 bases. Germline V gives CDR1 SGHRS, CDR2 YFSETQ. This CDR3 comprises 17 residues. Trimming cost V 4 bases and J 0 bases; bases outside gene matches: 9. CDR3 in DNA: TGCGCCAGCAGCAAGTCGACAGGGGGTGCTAGCACAGATACGCAGTATTTT. Translating gives CASSKSTGGASTDTQYF.

This clonotype has ten or more counts. The CDR3 region is CSARTELAGYEQYF. CDR3 sequence (DNA): TGCAGTGCCCGCACCGAACTAGCGGGGTACGAGCAGTACTTC. This sequence joins TRBV20-1 and TRBJ2-7, with TRBD2 matching over 10 bases. Germline CDR1 reads DFQATT; CDR2 reads SNEGSKA (reference sequence). The length of the CDR3 is 14 residues. Trimming at V came to 6 bases and at J to 4 bases, leaving 9 bases not matched to a gene.

The chain uses TRBV4-3 and TRBJ2-1; 11 nucleotides agree with TRBD2. The junction had 7 bases not matched to a gene; V was cut back by 4 bases and J by 8 bases. CDR3 length: 15 residues. In germline, CDR1 is LGHNA, CDR2 YSLEER. CDR3 region: CASSPIAGGHYEQFF. The DNA of the CDR3 is TGCGCCAGCAGCCCTATAGCGGGAGGGCACTATGAGCAGTTCTTC.

This clonotype was detected ten times or more. This sequence joins TRBV20-1 and TRBJ1-1; D possibly corresponds to TRBD1 (6 bases). Germline V gene data show CDR1 as DFQATT and CDR2 as SNEGSKA (reference sequence). This CDR3 contains 14 residues. Trimming shortened V by 2 bases and J by 4 bases, and 14 bases separated the two germline ends. As DNA, the CDR3 is TGCAGTGCTAGACTCAGGGGTTGGGGCACTGAAGCTTTCTTT. The encoded protein is CSARLRGWGTEAFF.